What follows is one T cell receptor beta chain and its context. Its antigen is not yet known. No much larger clonotype is one base removed from it; base qualities were not supplied. TCRbeta CDR3 regions were amplified from genomic DNA using the immunoSEQ Assay, a bias-controlled multiplex PCR. In the source study's methods: Within the assay, amplification of reference gene primers was used to estimate how many nucleated cells each sample contained. Sequence reads were collapsed and filtered to measure the absolute abundance of every unique TCRbeta CDR3 rearrangement. For each sample, productive Simpson clonality was calculated by taking the square root of Simpson's diversity index across productive rearrangements. The source is immuneACCESS, and TCRdb retained only in-frame sequences with V and J called. Part of the clones is not carried over; for the studies checked, unresolved V genes explain less than half of this, and the remainder is unexplained. Clone size and V and J calls were adopted from that table, with D and trimming inferred from the DNA. This sample has just under 50,000 clones in its table, and more than 65% of those were observed once. The ten largest clonotypes hold 6.5% to 8% of the sample.

The collaborating institutions used their own protocols to collect whole blood in K2EDTA tubes. For TCRbeta analysis, collaborator samples were shipped as frozen whole blood, as isolated PBMCs, or as DNA extracted from either sample type. This entry is derived from a study of blood T cell repertoires in COVID-19 (dated by TCRdb to 2018 to 2021). As for the study more broadly: Samples from collaborators originated in the United States, Italy and Spain and spanned both the acute and convalescent phases of COVID-19. The prospective study material was composed of cDNA or gDNA derived from T cells, B-cell-depleted T cells, or PBMCs. Deeply sampled blood TCRbeta repertoires from subjects exposed to, actively infected with, or recovered from COVID-19 were included in the dataset. The repertoires were released in a freely available public database intended as a resource for research on the immune response to SARS-CoV-2. The samples were drawn from two sources: the first 160 participants of the ongoing ImmuneRACE study, and some 1,300 subjects contributed by 6 global collaborators. The sample metadata nearly always contained a de-identified subject ID, COVID-19 status, age in years and sex. Where available, HLA class I and class II types were taken from metadata supplied by the sample provider and were not determined by assay-based typing. General findings and caveats noted by the study authors: The amount of clinical and demographic metadata varied by source and participant and was provided uncurated.

Germline trimming: 4 bases from V, 7 bases from J; junction bases outside gene matches: 3. There are 12 amino acids in the CDR3, from cysteine to phenylalanine inclusive. The entry retains the CDR3 DNA only, 36 bases that are in frame from base 1. As encoded in the germline V gene, CDR1 is SQVTM while CDR2 is ANQGSEA. The sample was peripheral blood. This sequence uses TRBV29-1 and TRBJ1-4; 7 middle bases align to TRBD1. The receptor's source is a human donor in a cohort sampled during active COVID-19. The nucleotide sequence reads TGCAGCGTTGGACAGGGAGGTGAAAAACTGTTTTTT. This yields the protein CSVGQGGEKLFF.